The 9 T cell receptor beta chains below were found in one sample sequenced in a study of cytomegalovirus exposure and HLA in healthy donors. A multiplex PCR was run with 60 Vbeta primers and 13 Jbeta primers. Data came from immunoSEQ multiplex PCR; TCRdb stores just in-frame clones and leaves some out. Found here are 150,000 to 200,000 clones, approximately 70% of them singletons; the top ten hold roughly 2.5%. Sequenced sample: PBMCs. All receptors derive from a human donor in good health.

This clone was found once. The rearrangement links TRBV5-1 to TRBJ2-7; TRBD1 might be the D (5 bases). Germline lookup yields CDR1 SGHRS and CDR2 YFSETQ. The V and J ends lost 0 bases and 4 bases respectively, with 11 bases between them. The length of the CDR3 is 14 residues. The CDR3 region has the DNA TGCGCCAGCAGCTTGGGTGGCAGGGAATACGAGCAGTACTTC. Its protein is CASSLGGREYEQYF. The full variable domain, its missing parts supplied by reference TRBV5-1 and TRBJ2-7, is KAGVTQTPRYLIKTRGQQVTLSCSPISGHRSVSWYQQTPGQGLQFLFEYFSETQRNKGNFPGRFSGRQFSNSRSEMNVSTLELGDSALYLCASSLGGREYEQYFGPGTRLTVT.

The chain links TRBV30 to TRBJ2-7; 10 nucleotides match TRBD2. Germline trimming cut 3 bases from V and 2 bases from J; bases unmatched to any gene: 13. The V gene's germline CDR1 is GTSNPN and CDR2 SVGIG (reference sequence). There are 17 residues in the CDR3. Written as DNA, the CDR3 is TGTGCCTGGAGGGAGCGTAGCGGGGGGACCTTTCCCTACGAGCAGTACTTC. It yields the protein CAWRERSGGTFPYEQYF.

The chain joins TRBV11-2 to TRBJ2-3; the D gene is possibly TRBD2 (5 bases). Trimming cost V 3 bases and J 0 bases, with 7 bases left between them. This CDR3 spans 14 amino acids. In germline, CDR1 is SGHAT, CDR2 FQNNGV. CDR3 amino acids: CASSLEVSTDTQYF. CDR3 DNA sequence: TGTGCCAGCAGCTTGGAGGTTAGCACAGATACGCAGTATTTT. Using reference TRBV11-2 and TRBJ2-3 for the parts outside the CDR3, the full variable domain is EAGVAQSPRYKIIEKRQSVAFWCNPISGHATLYWYQQILGQGPKLLIQFQNNGVVDDSQLPKDRFSAERLKGVDSTLKIQPAKLEDSAVYLCASSLEVSTDTQYFGPGTRLTVL.

The chain joins TRBV2 to TRBJ2-3, with 9 bases aligning to TRBD1. The V and J ends lost 5 bases and 0 bases, in that order; junction bases with no gene match: 3. Per germline, CDR1 SNHLY and CDR2 FYNNEI. The CDR3 length is 15 residues. DNA for the CDR3: TGTGCCAGCAGTAAGGACAGGGGTAGCACAGATACGCAGTATTTT. Translation gives CASSKDRGSTDTQYF.

The rearrangement joins TRBV7-2 to TRBJ1-5; D remains ambiguous. V dropped 2 bases and J dropped 1 base, with 12 bases sitting between them. This CDR3 is built from 16 residues. CDR1 and CDR2 (germline): SGHTA, FQGNSA. In DNA, the CDR3 is TGTGCCAGCAGCTTACAGGCGAAATTGAGCAATCAGCCCCAGCATTTT. Translating it yields CASSLQAKLSNQPQHF.

This clone was detected once. This chain uses TRBV11-2 with TRBJ1-2; TRBD1 aligns across 7 bases. Germline trimming cut 3 bases from V and 1 base from J; bases unmatched to any gene: 5. CDR1 is SGHAT and CDR2 is FQNNGV in the germline V gene. The length of the CDR3 is 15 residues. CDR3 DNA sequence: TGTGCCAGCAGCTTGACAGGGCCGATTAACTATGGCTACACCTTC. This codes for CASSLTGPINYGYTF. Together with reference TRBV11-2 and TRBJ1-2, the CDR3 gives the full variable domain: EAGVAQSPRYKIIEKRQSVAFWCNPISGHATLYWYQQILGQGPKLLIQFQNNGVVDDSQLPKDRFSAERLKGVDSTLKIQPAKLEDSAVYLCASSLTGPINYGYTFGSGTRLTVV.

In DNA, the CDR3 is TGTGCCAGCACTACAGGGAGCCCTGCCACTGAAGCTTTCTTT. Translating it yields CASTTGSPATEAFF. This chain links TRBV27 with TRBJ1-1, with a tentative D call TRBD1 (6 bases). The V end was cut by 7 bases, the J end by 4 bases, with 16 bases between. The CDR3 extends over 14 amino acids. CDR1 is MNHEY, CDR2 SMNVEV, per germline (reference sequence).

As concerns this clone: One end of the junction is discordant with germline, which a read error may explain. The rearrangement links TRBV6-5 to TRBJ1-1, with D perhaps matching TRBD1 (5 bases). Germline V gene lookup returns CDR1 MNHEY and CDR2 SVGAGI. The CDR3 runs 15 residues. CDR3 protein: CASGYSLDRNTEAFF. DNA for the CDR3: TGTGCCAGCGGTTACTCTCTCGACAGGAACACTGAAGCTTTCTTT.

This clone has a handful of counts. J is TRBJ2-3 and V is TRBV19, with TRBD2 matching 10 bases. CDR3 length equals 16 residues. The germline gives CDR1 LNHDA, CDR2 SQIVND (reference sequence). After removal of 2 bases from V and 2 bases from J, the junction contained 4 bases not matched to a gene. The CDR3 spells CASSISSGGPTDTQYF. The DNA for the CDR3 is TGTGCCAGTAGTATATCTAGCGGGGGACCCACAGATACGCAGTATTTT.